The 30 T cell receptor beta chains below were found in one sample sequenced in a study of shared clonotypes between healthy human individuals. TCRdb keeps only in-frame clones here, not all; method: immunoSEQ multiplex PCR. The table has millions of clones, roughly 92% seen once. Sequenced sample: naive CD4+ T cells sorted from blood. As for subset: CD45RA+ positively selected. The receptor set was obtained from a man between 18 and 29 years old in good health.

A remark on this clone: This specimen includes other DNA sequences encoding the same CDR3. The chain joins TRBV29-1 to TRBJ2-3; D is uncertain. CDR3 length: 12 amino acids. Trimming shortened V by 3 bases and J by 3 bases, and 7 bases separated the two germline ends. Germline V gives CDR1 SQVTM, CDR2 ANQGSEA. CDR3 nucleotides: TGCAGCGTTGATAGGGATACAGATACGCAGTATTTT. Encoded protein: CSVDRDTDTQYF.

This clone has more than one count but fewer than ten. Other DNA variants within this sample encode the same CDR3. The gene calls are TRBV6-5 and TRBJ2-7; D possibly corresponds to TRBD2 (5 bases). Trimming removed 6 bases from V and 3 bases from J, with 9 bases in between. The CDR3 length is 12 residues. The germline V gene has CDR1 MNHEY and CDR2 SVGAGI. CDR3 sequence: CASSPRGYEQYF. For the CDR3, the DNA is TGTGCCAGCAGCCCTCGGGGCTACGAGCAGTACTTC.

V usage is TRBV7-9 and J usage is TRBJ1-4; TRBD1 agrees at 9 bases. CDR3 length equals 15 residues. With 5 bases clipped from V and 8 bases from J, the junction kept 9 bases outside the gene matches. The germline CDR1 and CDR2 sequences are SEHNR and FQNEAQ (reference sequence). This chain's CDR3 is CASSPGQGSEEKLFF. The CDR3 nucleotides are TGTGCCAGCAGCCCCGGACAGGGGTCGGAAGAAAAACTGTTTTTT.

V gene TRBV27 combines with J gene TRBJ2-7, with a weak D call TRBD2 (6 bases). Trimming shortened V by 6 bases and J by 3 bases, and 21 bases separated the two germline ends. The germline V gene has CDR1 MNHEY and CDR2 SMNVEV (reference sequence). There are 16 residues in the CDR3. CDR3 in DNA: TGTGCCAGCAGCAAAACCCCAACGCCGGGACTCTACGAGCAGTACTTC. Its protein is CASSKTPTPGLYEQYF.

This sequence joins TRBV21-1 and TRBJ1-6. TRBV21-1 is shown as a pseudogene. CDR3 length: 15 residues. This CDR3 is CASSNEGSYNSPLHF. The CDR3 bases are TGTGCCAGCAGCAACGAGGGTTCCTATAATTCACCCCTCCACTTT.

This chain uses TRBV4-3 with TRBJ2-1; a possible D gene is TRBD2 (5 bases). V was pared by 4 bases and J by 9 bases, with 16 bases between. The CDR3 runs 14 residues. In germline, CDR1 is LGHNA, CDR2 YSLEER. CDR3 in amino acids: CASSPTHGVTEQFF. CDR3 DNA: TGCGCCAGCAGCCCGACCCACGGGGTCACTGAGCAGTTCTTC.

CDR3 DNA: TGTGCCAGCAGCTTACCCCCCCGCGGGGACGACTATTACGAGCAGTACTTC. Its protein product is CASSLPPRGDDYYEQYF. The chain has TRBV13 and TRBJ2-7, with D tentatively TRBD2 (6 bases). CDR1 PRHDT and CDR2 FYEKMQ come from the germline V gene (reference sequence). V lost 2 bases and J lost 4, with 21 bases in between. This CDR3 comprises 17 residues. Supplemented by reference TRBV13 and TRBJ2-7, the full variable domain reads AAGVIQSPRHLIKEKRETATLKCYPIPRHDTVYWYQQGPGQDPQFLISFYEKMQSDKGSIPDRFSAQQFSDYHSELNMSSLELGDSALYFCASSLPPRGDDYYEQYFGPGTRLTVT.

The rearrangement joins TRBV7-9 to TRBJ2-2; unclear D gene. V was cut by 5 bases and J by 6 bases, with 13 bases left in between. This CDR3 has 14 amino acids. Germline assignment: CDR1 SEHNR and CDR2 FQNEAQ (reference sequence). The CDR3 coding sequence is TGTGCCAGCAGCCCTGACTTATCCCCCGGGGAGCTGTTTTTT. This sequence encodes CASSPDLSPGELFF.

In the case of this clone: The sample holds other DNA sequences that translate to the same CDR3. This chain joins TRBV5-1 and TRBJ2-3; 9 bases are a match to TRBD1. With V trimmed by 4 bases and J by 3 bases, 3 bases remained unmatched. Germline loops: CDR1 SGHRS, CDR2 YFSETQ. The CDR3 totals 14 residues. The CDR3 bases are TGCGCCAGCAGCATCGGACAGGGGACAGATACGCAGTATTTT. Its protein is CASSIGQGTDTQYF.

The chain links TRBV7-2 to TRBJ2-7, with 13 bases fitting TRBD2. The CDR3 extends over 18 amino acids. In germline, CDR1 is SGHTA, CDR2 FQGNSA. J gave up 5 bases and V 5 bases, and 15 bases lay outside the gene matches. CDR3 sequence: CASSQNHGLAGVTNEQYF. For the CDR3, the DNA is TGTGCCAGCAGCCAAAATCACGGACTAGCGGGAGTTACGAACGAGCAGTACTTC.

This clone was seen once. The junction does not match germline at one end; this may be a read error. This specimen includes other DNA sequences encoding the same CDR3. This chain uses TRBV7-8 with TRBJ2-7, with 7 bases identical to TRBD2. Germline loops: CDR1 SGHVS, CDR2 FQNEAQ. The CDR3 consists of 14 residues. The CDR3 DNA is TGTGCCAGCAGCCTAGCGGAGGGTCCCTACGAGCAGTACTTC. It specifies CASSLAEGPYEQYF.

V usage is TRBV7-9 and J usage is TRBJ1-2, with 7 bases matching TRBD1. The germline CDR1 and CDR2 sequences are SEHNR and FQNEAQ (reference sequence). The V gene end was trimmed by 0 bases and the J gene end by 9 bases; junction bases not matched to a gene: 10. This CDR3 has 15 residues. CDR3 residues: CASSLAEGATGRYTF. In nucleotides, the CDR3 is TGTGCCAGCAGCTTAGCGGAGGGGGCGACGGGGCGCTACACCTTC.

This sequence joins TRBV10-2 and TRBJ1-2; 11 positions match TRBD1. The germline V gene encodes CDR1 WSHSY and CDR2 SAAADI. This CDR3 contains 16 residues. V was clipped by 6 bases and J by 0 bases; unmatched bases: 6. The CDR3 region has the DNA TGCGCCAGCAGCGGGACAGGGGGGGAAGCTAACTATGGCTACACCTTC. Amino acid sequence: CASSGTGGEANYGYTF.

The V gene is TRBV28, the J gene TRBJ2-7, with 7 bases that match TRBD1. Germline V gene sequence: CDR1 MDHEN, CDR2 SYDVKM. This CDR3 spans 15 amino acids. The V segment lost 10 bases and the J segment 3 bases; nucleotides outside the gene matches: 15. Here the CDR3 reads CAILTGEGVNYEQYF. In DNA form, the CDR3 reads TGTGCCATCCTAACAGGGGAAGGGGTTAACTACGAGCAGTACTTC.

The J gene is TRBJ2-3, the V gene TRBV4-2; possibly TRBD1 for D (6 bases). V gave up 0 bases and J gave up 0 bases, with 13 bases separating them. Germline-derived CDR1 and CDR2 are LGHNA and YNFKEQ. CDR3 length: 17 amino acids. The chain's CDR3 is CASSQDLGQGSTDTQYF. CDR3 bases: TGTGCCAGCAGCCAAGATCTGGGGCAGGGGAGCACAGATACGCAGTATTTT.

As regards this clone: This specimen includes other DNA sequences encoding the same CDR3. The CDR3 DNA reads TGTGCCAGCAGTGAAGGCAGGGCAACTAATGAAAAACTGTTTTTT. This translates into CASSEGRATNEKLFF. The chain has TRBV6-1 and TRBJ1-4; D is possibly TRBD1 (5 bases). V lost 1 base, J lost 0 bases, and 6 bases lay in between. This CDR3 has 15 amino acids. Germline V lookup: CDR1 MNHNS, CDR2 SASEGT.

The chain uses TRBV7-9 and TRBJ2-3; D not certain. The CDR3 is 15 residues long. Germline V CDR1 and CDR2: SEHNR, FQNEAQ (reference sequence). V was pared by 4 bases and J by 0 bases, with 11 bases between. The CDR3 protein is CASSSGRSSTDTQYF. The CDR3 region has the DNA TGTGCCAGCAGCTCAGGACGTTCTAGCACAGATACGCAGTATTTT. Full variable domain (remainder filled in from reference TRBV7-9 and TRBJ2-3): DTGVSQNPRHKITKRGQNVTFRCDPISEHNRLYWYRQTLGQGPEFLTYFQNEAQLEKSRLLSDRFSAERPKGSFSTLEIQRTEQGDSAMYLCASSSGRSSTDTQYFGPGTRLTVL.

On this clone itself: Other DNA variants within this sample encode the same CDR3. The chain couples TRBV5-1 to TRBJ1-4; the D is unclear. CDR3 length: 15 residues. The germline gives CDR1 SGHRS, CDR2 YFSETQ. Trimming took off 1 base at V and 0 bases at J, with 7 bases between the two ends. In DNA, the CDR3 is TGCGCCAGCAGCTTGTCAGGTTCAACTAATGAAAAACTGTTTTTT. Translating it yields CASSLSGSTNEKLFF.

CDR3 sequence (DNA): TGCGCCAGCAGCCAGAATCTGGGACAAAACTATGGCTACACCTTC. Amino acid sequence: CASSQNLGQNYGYTF. This chain links TRBV4-3 with TRBJ1-2, with D possibly matching TRBD1 (6 bases). This CDR3 is 15 amino acids long. Trimming left V 3 bases short and J 2 bases short, with 13 bases between. Germline CDR1 is LGHNA and CDR2 is YSLEER.

The genes are TRBV7-2 and TRBJ2-1, with TRBD2 matching over 7 bases. Germline lookup yields CDR1 SGHTA and CDR2 FQGNSA. V lost 6 bases to trimming and J lost 8 bases; unmatched junction nucleotides: 25. This CDR3 is 19 amino acids long. The CDR3 nucleotides read TGTGCCAGCAGACCTAGGCGCCTCGTGGGGAGGGTACAAAGGGATGAGCAGTTCTTC. This translates into CASRPRRLVGRVQRDEQFF.

This rearrangement joins TRBV6-1 to TRBJ1-1, with a possible D match to TRBD1 (5 bases). This CDR3 spans 14 amino acids. The germline gives CDR1 MNHNS, CDR2 SASEGT. The V end was cut by 7 bases, the J end by 3 bases, with 15 bases between. This chain's CDR3 is CASIRDPVDTEAFF. CDR3 nucleotides: TGTGCCAGCATTCGGGACCCTGTGGACACTGAAGCTTTCTTT.

Remarks on this clone: Additional DNA sequences in this sample encode the identical CDR3. This chain uses TRBV30 with TRBJ2-5; TRBD1 is a possible D gene (6 bases). Germline V lookup: CDR1 GTSNPN, CDR2 SVGIG (reference sequence). Trimming cost V 1 base and J 1 base, with 7 bases left between them. CDR3 length: 13 residues. The CDR3 loop reads CAWSGGGQETQYF. CDR3 DNA: TGTGCCTGGAGTGGAGGGGGCCAAGAGACCCAGTACTTC. The variable domain in full, completed from reference TRBV30 and TRBJ2-5, reads SQTIHQWPATLVQPVGSPLSLECTVEGTSNPNLYWYRQAAGRGLQLLFYSVGIGQISSEVPQNLSASRPQDRQFILSSKKLLLSDSGFYLCAWSGGGQETQYFGPGTRLLVL.

The chain couples TRBV9 to TRBJ1-1, with 12 bases lining up with TRBD1. This CDR3 is built from 16 residues. CDR1 and CDR2 (germline): SGDLS, YYNGEE. V lost 4 bases and J lost 1; bases outside the gene matches: 5. CDR3 residues: CASSPRDRGPNTEAFF. CDR3 bases: TGTGCCAGCAGCCCCAGGGACAGGGGGCCGAACACTGAAGCTTTCTTT.

The chain links TRBV7-2 to TRBJ2-1; TRBD2 is a possible D gene (5 bases). The CDR3 spans 15 residues. Germline values: CDR1 SGHTA, CDR2 FQGNSA. V was clipped by 8 bases and J by 0 bases, with 14 bases between them. The CDR3 DNA is TGTGCCAGCCGAGAAGCGGCCAACTCCTACAATGAGCAGTTCTTC. Residues: CASREAANSYNEQFF.

The chain has TRBV11-1 and TRBJ2-6; D ambiguous. Germline V CDR1 and CDR2: SGHAT, FQDESV (reference sequence). There are 18 residues in the CDR3. Trimming pared 0 bases from V and 0 bases from J, leaving 12 bases between. The DNA for the CDR3 is TGTGCCAGCAGCTTAGCGGGGTGGGGAACCTCTGGGGCCAACGTCCTGACTTTC. The encoded protein is CASSLAGWGTSGANVLTF.

Points on this clone: Other DNA sequences in this specimen translate into the identical CDR3. The chain links TRBV6-5 to TRBJ1-2, with 8 bases lining up with TRBD1. The ends lost 0 bases at V and 5 bases at J; junction bases unmatched: 2. This CDR3 is 14 amino acids long. In germline, CDR1 is MNHEY, CDR2 SVGAGI. CDR3 nucleotide sequence: TGTGCCAGCAGTTACTCGACAGGGGTTTATGGCTACACCTTC. Protein product: CASSYSTGVYGYTF.

The J gene is TRBJ1-1, the V gene TRBV6-5; TRBD1 matches 9 bases. The CDR3 has 14 residues. The V gene's germline CDR1 is MNHEY and CDR2 SVGAGI. V trimming: 6 bases; J trimming: 5 bases; junction bases outside the gene matches: 7. The CDR3 region is CASRSGTGWTEAFF. CDR3 nucleotides: TGTGCCAGCAGAAGCGGGACAGGGTGGACTGAAGCTTTCTTT.

V is TRBV4-1 and J is TRBJ1-1; D gene unclear. The CDR3 extends over 13 amino acids. CDR1 and CDR2 (germline): MGHRA, YSYEKL. Deletions cut 3 bases from V and 4 bases from J, with 9 bases between. CDR3 loop: CASSQIRTTEAFF. The CDR3 bases are TGCGCCAGCAGCCAGATTAGGACCACTGAAGCTTTCTTT.

V gene TRBV28 combines with J gene TRBJ1-2; D might be TRBD1 (5 bases). The germline V gene encodes CDR1 MDHEN and CDR2 SYDVKM. The CDR3 extends over 15 amino acids. V dropped 6 bases and J dropped 4 bases, with 18 bases sitting between them. For the CDR3, the DNA is TGTGCCAGCAGGCGGGACGGCACGAGAGGCTATGGCTACACCTTC. This translates into CASRRDGTRGYGYTF.

This chain links TRBV11-2 with TRBJ1-2; unclear D gene. CDR1 and CDR2 (germline): SGHAT, FQNNGV. V was clipped by 4 bases and J by 7 bases, with 19 bases between them. The CDR3 contains 15 residues. The CDR3 here is CASSSQMQVPPGYTF. The CDR3, as DNA: TGTGCCAGCAGCTCCCAGATGCAGGTTCCCCCTGGCTACACCTTC.